A single sample is the source of the 7 T cell receptor beta chains below, sequenced in a study of OX40 agonist ivuxolimab in advanced cancers. Some clones are missing from TCRdb's copy, which holds only in-frame ones; the method was immunoSEQ multiplex PCR. In the table there are tens of thousands of clones, 90% to 95% of which are singletons. Specimen: CD4+ or CD8+ T cells sorted from blood, collected in a trial of the OX40 agonist ivuxolimab. These receptors all stem from an adult with an advanced solid tumor such as melanoma, head and neck, liver or kidney cancer.

The chain uses TRBV12-5 and TRBJ2-4, with no clear D. The germline CDR1 and CDR2 sequences are LGHNT and FRNRAP. The CDR3 contains 16 residues. V shed 1 base and J shed 0 bases, with 10 bases lying between them. The CDR3 DNA follows: TGTGCTAGTGGTTTGGAGGAACTACTAGCCAAAAACATTCAGTACTTC. This gives the protein CASGLEELLAKNIQYF.

The V and J genes are TRBV2 and TRBJ2-1, with 12 positions matching TRBD2. This CDR3 comprises 14 residues. Germline V lookup: CDR1 SNHLY, CDR2 FYNNEI. The V and J ends lost 6 bases and 6 bases, in that order; junction bases with no gene match: 3. CDR3 coding DNA: TGTGCCAGCAGGCGACTAGCGGGAGTCAATGAGCAGTTCTTC. Translating it yields CASRRLAGVNEQFF. Looking up the rest from reference TRBV2 and TRBJ2-1 gives the full variable domain: EPEVTQTPSHQVTQMGQEVILRCVPISNHLYFYWYRQILGQKVEFLVSFYNNEISEKSEIFDDQFSVERPDGSNFTLKIRSTKLEDSAMYFCASRRLAGVNEQFFGPGTRLTVL.

The chain is built from TRBV19 and TRBJ2-1, with 13 bases that match TRBD2. This CDR3 spans 19 amino acids. The germline V gene encodes CDR1 LNHDA and CDR2 SQIVND (reference sequence). J was trimmed by 5 bases and V by 1 base; bases with no gene match: 11. CDR3 DNA sequence: TGTGCCAGTAGTATAGTTGGTCCAGGCGGACTAGCGGGAGACAATGAGCAGTTCTTC. Translating gives CASSIVGPGGLAGDNEQFF.

This chain connects TRBV16 to TRBJ1-2; maybe TRBD1 (5 bases). The CDR3 contains 18 residues. V shed 0 bases and J shed 0 bases, with 17 bases lying between them. Germline-derived CDR1 and CDR2 are KGHSY and FQNENV. The chain's CDR3 is CASSQSTVGLYTNYGYTF. The DNA for the CDR3 is TGTGCCAGCAGCCAATCCACAGTGGGGCTCTATACTAACTATGGCTACACCTTC.

The chain employs TRBV7-9 and TRBJ2-7, with D maybe TRBD2 (5 bases). This CDR3 has 16 amino acids. CDR1 and CDR2 (germline): SEHNR, FQNEAQ (reference sequence). Trimming took 0 bases from V and 2 from J, leaving 14 bases between them. This CDR3 is CASSLARSSSPYEQYF. CDR3 DNA sequence: TGTGCCAGCAGCTTAGCGCGGTCTAGCAGCCCCTACGAGCAGTACTTC. The full variable domain, completed using reference TRBV7-9 and TRBJ2-7, is DTGVSQNPRHKITKRGQNVTFRCDPISEHNRLYWYRQTLGQGPEFLTYFQNEAQLEKSRLLSDRFSAERPKGSFSTLEIQRTEQGDSAMYLCASSLARSSSPYEQYFGPGTRLTVT.

The CDR3 coding sequence is TGTGCCACCAGCAGAGGAGGAATGAACACTGAAGCTTTCTTT. Encoded protein: CATSRGGMNTEAFF. The chain joins TRBV15 to TRBJ1-1; D gene ambiguous. The length of the CDR3 is 14 residues. V was trimmed by 1 base and J by 0 bases, leaving 6 bases between them. CDR1 and CDR2 from the germline V gene are LNHNV and YYDKDF (reference sequence).

Only one count was recorded for this clone. The chain joins TRBV16 to TRBJ2-1, with D perhaps matching TRBD2 (6 bases). The CDR3 length is 17 residues. Germline V gives CDR1 KGHSY, CDR2 FQNENV. The germline V and J ends were trimmed by 0 bases and 0 bases, with 12 bases remaining between them. CDR3 nucleotides: TGTGCCAGCAGCCAATCGGAGGGCCCGAGCTCCTACAATGAGCAGTTCTTC. This encodes CASSQSEGPSSYNEQFF. Full variable domain (rest looked up from reference TRBV16 and TRBJ2-1): GEEVAQTPKHLVRGEGQKAKLYCAPIKGHSYVFWYQQVLKNEFKFLISFQNENVFDETGMPKERFSAKCLPNSPCSLEIQATKLEDSAVYFCASSQSEGPSSYNEQFFGPGTRLTVL.